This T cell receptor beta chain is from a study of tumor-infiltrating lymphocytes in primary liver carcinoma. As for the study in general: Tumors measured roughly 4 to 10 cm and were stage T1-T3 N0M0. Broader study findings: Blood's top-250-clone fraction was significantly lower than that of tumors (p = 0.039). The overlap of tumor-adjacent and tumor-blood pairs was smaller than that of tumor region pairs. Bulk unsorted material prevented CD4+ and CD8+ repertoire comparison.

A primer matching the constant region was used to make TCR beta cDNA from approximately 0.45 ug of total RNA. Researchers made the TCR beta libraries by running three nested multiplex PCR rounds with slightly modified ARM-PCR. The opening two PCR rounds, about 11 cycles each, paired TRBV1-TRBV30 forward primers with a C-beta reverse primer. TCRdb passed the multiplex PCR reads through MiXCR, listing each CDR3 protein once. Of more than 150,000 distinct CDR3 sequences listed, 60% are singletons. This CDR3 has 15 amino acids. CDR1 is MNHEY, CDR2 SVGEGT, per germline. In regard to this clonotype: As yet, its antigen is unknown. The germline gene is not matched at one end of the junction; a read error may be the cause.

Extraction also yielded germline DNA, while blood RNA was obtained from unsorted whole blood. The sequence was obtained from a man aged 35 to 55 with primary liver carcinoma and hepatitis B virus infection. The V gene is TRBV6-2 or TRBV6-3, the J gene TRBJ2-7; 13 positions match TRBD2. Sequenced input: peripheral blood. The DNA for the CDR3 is TGTGCCACCAGACCCGGGACTAGCGGGGCGTACGAGCAGCACTTC. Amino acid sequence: CATRPGTSGAYEQHF.